These 23 T cell receptor beta chains share one sample of origin, sequenced in a study of T cell changes during pregnancy in multiple sclerosis (dated by TCRdb to between 2018 and 2020). Libraries came from the immunoSEQ multiplex PCR assay. TCRdb took over this immuneACCESS table, retaining in-frame rearrangements with V and J assigned. Such tables are incomplete; in checked studies, under half of the missing clones stem from an unresolved V gene, and the remainder is unexplained. The sample table contains just over 50,000 clones; only one count was recorded for around 92% of them. The top ten constitute around 0.5% of the sample. The sample in question was CD4+ T cells from peripheral blood mononuclear cells, obtained after pregnancy. These receptors were taken from a female donor with multiple sclerosis, enrolled in a pregnancy study.

The chain carries TRBV29-1 and TRBJ1-1, with unresolved D. This CDR3 is built from 13 residues. V was shortened by 4 bases and J by 1 base, with 10 bases between the two germline ends. Germline CDR1 is SQVTM and CDR2 is ANQGSEA. This CDR3 is CSVGNTRNTEAFF. The DNA for the CDR3 is TGCAGCGTTGGAAACACCCGGAACACTGAAGCTTTCTTT.

The V call is TRBV28, the J call TRBJ1-2; TRBD1 is a possible D gene (5 bases). The length of the CDR3 is 12 residues. V gave up 8 bases and J gave up 6 bases, with 13 bases separating them. Germline V gene data show CDR1 as MDHEN and CDR2 as SYDVKM. CDR3 coding DNA: TGTGCCAGCGGGGCCACAGCTGATGGCTACACCTTC. Its translation: CASGATADGYTF.

The rearrangement links TRBV2 to TRBJ2-4; D is ambiguous. The CDR3 sequence is 13 residues long. Germline loops: CDR1 SNHLY, CDR2 FYNNEI. The V end lost 7 bases, the J end lost 3 bases, and 10 bases lay between the germline ends. The chain's CDR3 is CASTPNDKNIQYF. CDR3 nucleotide sequence: TGTGCCAGCACCCCTAATGACAAAAACATTCAGTACTTC.

The chain is built from TRBV29-1 and TRBJ2-7; 9 nucleotides align to TRBD1. Germline-derived CDR1 and CDR2 are SQVTM and ANQGSEA. The CDR3 totals 13 residues. V dropped 5 bases and J dropped 4; count of bases not matched to a gene: 6. CDR3 nucleotide sequence: TGCAGCGTTAAACCGGGACAGGGATACGAGCAGTACTTC. Amino acids: CSVKPGQGYEQYF.

This clone was counted a single time. This chain joins TRBV18 and TRBJ1-3, with 7 positions matching TRBD1. CDR1 is KGHSH and CDR2 is LQKENI in the germline V gene. The length of the CDR3 is 15 residues. The V gene end was trimmed by 5 bases and the J gene end by 3 bases; junction bases not matched to a gene: 7. CDR3 sequence reads: CASSSLRDSGNTIYF. The CDR3, as DNA: TGTGCCAGCTCAAGCCTCCGGGACAGTGGAAACACCATATATTTT.

The chain is built from TRBV7-2 and TRBJ2-3; TRBD2 aligns across 9 bases. The CDR3 consists of 15 residues. CDR1 SGHTA and CDR2 FQGNSA come from the germline V gene. Germline trimming cut 6 bases from V and 4 bases from J; bases unmatched to any gene: 8. In DNA, the CDR3 is TGTGCCAGCAGAGGTAGCGGGAGTTTGGCAGATACGCAGTATTTT. This sequence encodes CASRGSGSLADTQYF.

The rearrangement links TRBV9 to TRBJ1-2, with D maybe TRBD1 (5 bases). This CDR3 has 15 amino acids. Germline V gives CDR1 SGDLS, CDR2 YYNGEE. The ends were cut back, 2 bases at V and 7 bases at J, with 18 bases in the middle. The CDR3 coding sequence is TGTGCCAGCAGCGTGGGGGAGGGGCAGGGTTCTGGCTACACCTTC. The encoded protein is CASSVGEGQGSGYTF.

Written as DNA, the CDR3 is TGTGCCAGCAGTCCCCTGTCAGCGGGAGTGGACGAGCAGTACTTC. Residues: CASSPLSAGVDEQYF. The chain recombines TRBV6-6 with TRBJ2-7; 8 bases line up with TRBD2. The CDR3 has 15 residues. V shed 5 bases and J 5 bases; nucleotides not matched to a gene: 11. CDR1 MNHNY and CDR2 SVGAGI come from the germline V gene (reference sequence).

The chain recombines TRBV7-2 with TRBJ2-3; D might be TRBD1 (6 bases). Trimming left V 6 bases short and J 14 bases short, with 18 bases between. The germline CDR1 and CDR2 sequences are SGHTA and FQGNSA. This CDR3 has 12 amino acids. CDR3 DNA sequence: TGTGCCAGCAGTTTGACAGGCCCGTCCCCGTATTTT. This codes for CASSLTGPSPYF.

This chain uses TRBV7-2 with TRBJ1-2; 9 bases map to TRBD1. Germline V gene lookup returns CDR1 SGHTA and CDR2 FQGNSA. Trimming removed 5 bases from V and 8 bases from J; junction bases left unmatched: 12. The CDR3 runs 15 residues. The DNA for the CDR3 is TGTGCCAGCAGCCCTGGGACAGGGCCTATTTGGGGCTACACCTTC. The encoded protein is CASSPGTGPIWGYTF.

J is TRBJ2-7 and V is TRBV5-4; perhaps TRBD2 as D (7 bases). Germline V gene lookup returns CDR1 SGHNT and CDR2 YYREEE (reference sequence). The CDR3 totals 17 residues. V lost 4 bases and J 3 bases, leaving 23 bases between the germline ends. The CDR3: CASSVGGGLGANYEQYF. The CDR3, as DNA: TGTGCCAGCAGCGTTGGGGGGGGGCTAGGGGCCAACTACGAGCAGTACTTC.

This CDR3 reads CASSQGTSALFNEQFF. The DNA for the CDR3 is TGTGCCAGCAGCCAGGGTACTAGTGCCTTGTTCAATGAGCAGTTCTTC. The chain employs TRBV4-2 and TRBJ2-1, with D perhaps TRBD2 (5 bases). The germline V gene encodes CDR1 LGHNA and CDR2 YNFKEQ. The CDR3 consists of 16 residues. Trimming shortened V by 3 bases and J by 6 bases, and 18 bases separated the two germline ends.

The chain recombines TRBV7-8 with TRBJ2-7; TRBD2 aligns across 12 bases. The V gene's germline CDR1 is SGHVS and CDR2 FQNEAQ. J was trimmed by 3 bases and V by 5 bases; bases with no gene match: 5. The CDR3 length is 15 residues. For the CDR3, the DNA is TGTGCCAGCAGCAATCGGACTAGCGGGAACTACGAGCAGTACTTC. Translated, it gives CASSNRTSGNYEQYF. Variable domain in full (rest from reference TRBV7-8 and TRBJ2-7): GAGVSQSPRYKVAKRGQDVALRCDPISGHVSLFWYQQALGQGPEFLTYFQNEAQLDKSGLPSDRFFAERPEGSVSTLKIQRTQQEDSAVYLCASSNRTSGNYEQYFGPGTRLTVT.

For the CDR3, the DNA is TGTGCCAGCTGGGGGGTTGGGACTGAAGCTTTCTTT. It encodes CASWGVGTEAFF. The gene calls are TRBV28 and TRBJ1-1; possible D gene TRBD1, 5 bases. This CDR3 is built from 12 residues. V lost 8 bases and J lost 5, with 12 bases in between. Germline values: CDR1 MDHEN, CDR2 SYDVKM.

The rearrangement uses TRBV28 and TRBJ1-2; 7 bases fit TRBD1. The CDR3 has 13 residues. From germline, CDR1 is MDHEN and CDR2 SYDVKM. The V gene end was trimmed by 6 bases and the J gene end by 1 base; junction bases not matched to a gene: 2. CDR3 bases: TGTGCCAGCAGCCCAGGGGGTAACTATGGCTACACCTTC. It encodes CASSPGGNYGYTF.

The chain joins TRBV9 to TRBJ1-4, with D possibly matching TRBD1 (6 bases). Germline CDR1 reads SGDLS; CDR2 reads YYNGEE. The V end was cut by 0 bases, the J end by 3 bases, with 12 bases between. The CDR3 covers 16 residues. The CDR3 DNA reads TGTGCCAGCAGCGTAGGGGGGGGGCAGGCTAATGAAAAACTGTTTTTT. Translated: CASSVGGGQANEKLFF.

The V call is TRBV29-1, the J call TRBJ1-2; D is undetermined. Per germline, CDR1 SQVTM and CDR2 ANQGSEA. The CDR3 loop spans 11 amino acids. V lost 6 bases to trimming and J lost 5 bases, with 10 bases between them. The CDR3 nucleotides read TGCAGCGTAGTCAGTTTATATGGCTACACCTTC. It yields the protein CSVVSLYGYTF.

The chain is built from TRBV7-9 and TRBJ2-1, with D possibly matching TRBD1 (6 bases). This CDR3 is 14 amino acids long. The V and J ends lost 3 bases and 8 bases respectively, with 14 bases between them. Germline assignment: CDR1 SEHNR and CDR2 FQNEAQ (reference sequence). CDR3 protein: CASSLVTGKDEQFF. In DNA, the CDR3 is TGTGCCAGCAGCTTGGTCACAGGGAAGGATGAGCAGTTCTTC.

The DNA of the CDR3 is TGTGCCAGCAGCTTAGGATCAGGGGGCGGCACAGATACGCAGTATTTT. This encodes CASSLGSGGGTDTQYF. The chain employs TRBV7-6 and TRBJ2-3; 8 positions agree with TRBD1. Trimming removed 1 base from V and 1 base from J; junction bases left unmatched: 4. The CDR3 consists of 16 residues. Germline V gene sequence: CDR1 SGHVS, CDR2 FNYEAQ.

This clone was observed a few times. The chain has TRBV15 and TRBJ2-7; TRBD1 is a possible D gene (5 bases). Germline-derived CDR1 and CDR2 are LNHNV and YYDKDF (reference sequence). V was pared by 4 bases and J by 9 bases, with 25 bases between. The length of the CDR3 is 16 residues. This chain's CDR3 is CATSTNTGSPMSGQYF. The CDR3 DNA is TGTGCCACCAGCACCAATACAGGCTCCCCGATGTCTGGGCAGTACTTC.

The chain joins TRBV14 to TRBJ1-2; 8 bases agree with TRBD1. The CDR3 is 16 amino acids. The V gene end was trimmed by 2 bases and the J gene end by 8 bases; junction bases not matched to a gene: 13. Germline CDR1 and CDR2: SGHDN and FVKESK. Written as DNA, the CDR3 is TGTGCCAGCAGCCAAAGGACAGGGCCCTCCATTAGAGGCTACACCTTC. Its protein product is CASSQRTGPSIRGYTF.

The chain's CDR3 is CASSLAGGNNEQFF. The CDR3 DNA sequence: TGTGCCAGCAGCTTAGCGGGAGGGAACAATGAGCAGTTCTTC. This sequence joins TRBV11-2 and TRBJ2-1, with 8 bases fitting TRBD2. The V and J ends lost 1 base and 5 bases, in that order; junction bases with no gene match: 1. The V gene's germline CDR1 is SGHAT and CDR2 FQNNGV. The CDR3 runs 14 residues.

The chain combines TRBV29-1 with TRBJ2-7, with 9 bases identical to TRBD2. The V segment lost 6 bases and the J segment 6 bases; nucleotides outside the gene matches: 12. The CDR3 runs to 14 residues. The germline CDR1 and CDR2 sequences are SQVTM and ANQGSEA. CDR3 coding DNA: TGCAGCGTGGCCTCGAGTAGCGGGAGTGCCGAGCAGTACTTC. Amino acid sequence: CSVASSSGSAEQYF.